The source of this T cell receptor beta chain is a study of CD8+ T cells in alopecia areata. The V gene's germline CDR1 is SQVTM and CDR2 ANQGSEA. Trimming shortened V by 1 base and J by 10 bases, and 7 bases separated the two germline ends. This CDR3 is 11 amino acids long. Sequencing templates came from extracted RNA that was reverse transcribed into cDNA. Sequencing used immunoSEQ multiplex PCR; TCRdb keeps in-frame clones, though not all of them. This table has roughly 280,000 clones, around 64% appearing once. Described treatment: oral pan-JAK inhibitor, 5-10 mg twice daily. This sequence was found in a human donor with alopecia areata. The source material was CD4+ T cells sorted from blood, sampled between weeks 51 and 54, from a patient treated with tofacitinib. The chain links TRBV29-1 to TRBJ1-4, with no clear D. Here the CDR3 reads CSVEGYGKLFF. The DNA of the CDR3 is TGCAGCGTTGAAGGGTACGGAAAACTGTTTTTT.